What follows are 2 T cell receptor beta chains derived from one specimen sequenced in a study of blood T cell repertoires in COVID-19. The data were produced by immunoSEQ multiplex PCR, yet TCRdb's version contains in-frame clones alone and is incomplete. The repertoire holds around 230,000 clones, over 80% seen once, with about a tenth in the top ten. Sequencing used PBMCs or T cells enriched from blood (not recorded which). These receptors were collected from a man younger than 30 with acute COVID-19.

The V call is TRBV11-2, the J call TRBJ2-3, with no clear D. The CDR3 has 16 amino acids. Germline CDR1 SGHAT, CDR2 FQNNGV. Between the trimmed V and J ends, which lost 4 bases and 0 bases, there was a span of 14 bases. CDR3 sequence: CASSSRPDSSTDTQYF. The CDR3 region has the DNA TGTGCCAGCAGCTCGAGGCCCGATTCGAGCACAGATACGCAGTATTTT.

In this sample, this clone turned up once. V usage is TRBV7-3 and J usage is TRBJ1-5; tentatively, D is TRBD1 (5 bases). CDR3 size: 13 residues. The germline gives CDR1 SGHTA, CDR2 FQGTGA. Trimming took 3 bases from V and 4 from J, leaving 7 bases between them. The DNA for the CDR3 is TGTGCCAGCAGCTTGACAGCAAATCAGCCCCAGCATTTT. Encoded protein: CASSLTANQPQHF.